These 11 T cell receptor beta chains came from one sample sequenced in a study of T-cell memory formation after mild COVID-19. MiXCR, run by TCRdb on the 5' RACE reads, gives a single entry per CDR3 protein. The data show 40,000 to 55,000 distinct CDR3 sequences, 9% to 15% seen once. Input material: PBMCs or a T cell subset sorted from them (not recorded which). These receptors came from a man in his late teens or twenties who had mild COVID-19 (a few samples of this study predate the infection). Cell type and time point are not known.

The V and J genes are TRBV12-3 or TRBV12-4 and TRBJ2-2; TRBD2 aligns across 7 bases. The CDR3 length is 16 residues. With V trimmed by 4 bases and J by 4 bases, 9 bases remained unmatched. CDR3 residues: CASSYRLAFFTGELFF. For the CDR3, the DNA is TGTGCCAGCAGTTACCGACTAGCATTCTTCACCGGGGAGCTGTTTTTT.

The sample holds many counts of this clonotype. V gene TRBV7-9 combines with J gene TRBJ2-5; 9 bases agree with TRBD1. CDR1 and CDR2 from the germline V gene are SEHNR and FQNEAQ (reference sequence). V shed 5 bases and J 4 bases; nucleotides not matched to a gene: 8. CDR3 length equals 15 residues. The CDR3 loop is CASSPIWDRAETQYF. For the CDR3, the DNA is TGTGCCAGCAGCCCCATCTGGGACAGGGCAGAGACCCAGTACTTC.

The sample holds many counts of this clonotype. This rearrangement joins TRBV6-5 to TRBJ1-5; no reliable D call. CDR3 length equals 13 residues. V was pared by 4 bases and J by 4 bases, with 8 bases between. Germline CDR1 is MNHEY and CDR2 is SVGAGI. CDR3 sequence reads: CASSLRANQPQHF. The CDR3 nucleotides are TGTGCCAGCAGTTTGAGGGCTAATCAGCCCCAGCATTTT.

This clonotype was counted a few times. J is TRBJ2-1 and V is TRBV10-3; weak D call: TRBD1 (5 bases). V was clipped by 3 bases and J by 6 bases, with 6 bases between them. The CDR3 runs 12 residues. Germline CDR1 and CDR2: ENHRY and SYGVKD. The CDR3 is CAISDRVNEQFF. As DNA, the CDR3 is TGTGCCATCAGTGACAGGGTCAATGAGCAGTTCTTC.

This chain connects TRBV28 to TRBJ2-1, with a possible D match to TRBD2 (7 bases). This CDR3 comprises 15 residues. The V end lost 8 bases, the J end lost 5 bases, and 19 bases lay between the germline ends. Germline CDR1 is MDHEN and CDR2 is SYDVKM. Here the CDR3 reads CASRLGGPPNNEQFF. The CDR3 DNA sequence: TGTGCCAGCCGCTTGGGGGGGCCCCCTAACAATGAGCAGTTCTTC. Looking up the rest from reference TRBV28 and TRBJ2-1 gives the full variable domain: DVKVTQSSRYLVKRTGEKVFLECVQDMDHENMFWYRQDPGLGLRLIYFSYDVKMKEKGDIPEGYSVSREKKERFSLILESASTNQTSMYLCASRLGGPPNNEQFFGPGTRLTVL.

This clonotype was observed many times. The CDR3 region has the DNA TGTGCCAGCAGCTCGTGGACTAGCGGGGGGATAACAGATACGCAGTATTTT. It yields the protein CASSSWTSGGITDTQYF. The chain employs TRBV7-6 and TRBJ2-3; 14 bases fit TRBD2. V lost 4 bases, J lost 3 bases, and 6 bases stayed unmatched. This CDR3 comprises 17 residues. Germline V CDR1 and CDR2: SGHVS, FNYEAQ.

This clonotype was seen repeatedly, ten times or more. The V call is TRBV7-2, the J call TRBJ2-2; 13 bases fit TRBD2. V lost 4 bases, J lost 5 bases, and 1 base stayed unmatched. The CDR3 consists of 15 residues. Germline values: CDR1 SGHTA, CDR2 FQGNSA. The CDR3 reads CASSWTSGSTGELFF. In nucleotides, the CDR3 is TGTGCCAGCAGCTGGACTAGCGGGAGTACCGGGGAGCTGTTTTTT.

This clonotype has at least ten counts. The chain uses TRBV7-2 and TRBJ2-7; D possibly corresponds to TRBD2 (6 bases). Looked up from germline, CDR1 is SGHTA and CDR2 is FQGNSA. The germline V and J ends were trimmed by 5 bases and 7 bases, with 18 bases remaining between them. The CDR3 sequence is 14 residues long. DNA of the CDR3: TGTGCCAGCAGCCGGAGGGACCTCTGGGGAGAGCAGTACTTC. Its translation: CASSRRDLWGEQYF.

The DNA for the CDR3 is TGTGCCAGCAGCTGGGGACTGGTGAACACTGAAGCTTTCTTT. Encoded protein: CASSWGLVNTEAFF. The chain has TRBV7-2 and TRBJ1-1, with D perhaps matching TRBD1 (5 bases). The germline V gene encodes CDR1 SGHTA and CDR2 FQGNSA. Trimming removed 4 bases from V and 0 bases from J, with 9 bases in between. This CDR3 contains 14 residues.

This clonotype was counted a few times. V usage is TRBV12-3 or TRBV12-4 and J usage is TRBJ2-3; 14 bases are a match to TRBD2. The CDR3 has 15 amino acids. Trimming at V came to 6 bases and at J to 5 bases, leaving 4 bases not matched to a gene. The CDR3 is CASRYGTSGGDTQYF. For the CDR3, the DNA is TGTGCCAGCAGATACGGGACTAGCGGGGGAGATACGCAGTATTTT.

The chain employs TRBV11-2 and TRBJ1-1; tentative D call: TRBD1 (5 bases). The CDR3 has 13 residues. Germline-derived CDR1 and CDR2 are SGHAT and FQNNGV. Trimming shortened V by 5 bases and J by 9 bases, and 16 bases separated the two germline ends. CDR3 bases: TGTGCCAGCAGCCTTCCAGGGAGAGTCCAAGCTTTCTTT. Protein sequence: CASSLPGRVQAFF.